This T cell receptor (beta chain) came from a study of shared clonotypes between healthy human individuals. General observations from the study: Relative to clonotypes present in all four donors, those not shared had lower generation probabilities. Clonotype sharing among donors, it was expected, would be affected by sequencing depth. Having only a few donors restricted how much genetic and exposure-history diversity was captured.

To note about this clone: The antigen is unknown.

The germline V and J ends were trimmed by 5 bases and 8 bases, with 16 bases remaining between them. The CDR3 spans 13 residues. CDR1 is GTSNPN and CDR2 is SVGIG in the germline V gene (reference sequence). The assay was immunoSEQ multiplex PCR, and TCRdb's table has in-frame clones only and misses some. Among roughly 2.4 million clones listed, around 95% were seen once. The receptor was isolated from a man younger than 35 in good health. This chain joins TRBV30 and TRBJ1-3; D is unclear. What was sequenced was naive CD4+ T cells sorted from blood. Subset indicated: CD45RA+ positively selected. DNA for the CDR3: TGTGCCTGGGGCCGTCAGGCTCGGGACACCATATATTTT. This translates into CAWGRQARDTIYF. The full variable domain, rest sourced from reference TRBV30 and TRBJ1-3, is SQTIHQWPATLVQPVGSPLSLECTVEGTSNPNLYWYRQAAGRGLQLLFYSVGIGQISSEVPQNLSASRPQDRQFILSSKKLLLSDSGFYLCAWGRQARDTIYFGEGSWLTVV.